Sequencing of this T cell receptor (beta chain) was carried out in a study of T-cell reconstitution after alpha-beta-depleted transplantation in children. Losses at the gene ends were 3 bases for V and 4 bases for J; bases not matched to a gene: 6. The CDR3 totals 14 residues. Germline V gene sequence: CDR1 SGHRS, CDR2 YFSETQ. Study-wide findings and caveats: Newly produced T cells mostly accounted for T-cell counts and diversity one year post-transplant. Reports say that about two months after transplant, the alpha-beta T cells came out of several hundred graft clones that had expanded. Some patients showed high day-60 TCRbeta diversity, which derived from surviving recipient T cells and thymic progenitors.

Of note for this clonotype: Its antigen remains unidentified.

Preparation of the TCRbeta library was carried out with unique molecular identifiers. TCRdb reprocessed the PCR reads with MiXCR, giving one entry per CDR3 protein. The sample has a few hundred thousand distinct CDR3 sequences; approximately 30% are singletons. The chain uses TRBV5-1 and TRBJ2-5, with 7 bases lining up with TRBD2. The TCR was taken from a boy younger than two with Wiskott-Aldrich syndrome, due to receive a stem cell transplant. Source: PBMCs, taken before TCRalphabeta/CD19-depleted stem cell transplant. CDR3 in amino acids: CASSWEGLGETQYF. In DNA, the CDR3 is TGCGCCAGCAGCTGGGAGGGTCTGGGAGAGACCCAGTACTTC.